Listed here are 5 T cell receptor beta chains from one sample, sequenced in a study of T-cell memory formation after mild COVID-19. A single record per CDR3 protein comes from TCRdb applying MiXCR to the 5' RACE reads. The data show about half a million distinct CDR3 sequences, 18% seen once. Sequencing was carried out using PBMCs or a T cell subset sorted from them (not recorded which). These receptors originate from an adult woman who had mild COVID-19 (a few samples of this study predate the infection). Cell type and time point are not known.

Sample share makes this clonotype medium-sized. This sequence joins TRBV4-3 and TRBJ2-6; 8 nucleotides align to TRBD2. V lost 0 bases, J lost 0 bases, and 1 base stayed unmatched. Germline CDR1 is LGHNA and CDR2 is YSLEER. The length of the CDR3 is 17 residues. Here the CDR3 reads CASSQDGTSSGANVLTF. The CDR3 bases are TGCGCCAGCAGCCAAGATGGGACTAGCTCTGGGGCCAACGTCCTGACTTTC.

The CDR3 is CSATQGRAEAFF. In DNA, the CDR3 is TGCAGTGCCACCCAGGGAAGGGCTGAAGCTTTCTTT. This sequence joins TRBV20-1 and TRBJ1-1; a possible D gene is TRBD1 (5 bases). Trimming shortened V by 6 bases and J by 6 bases, and 14 bases separated the two germline ends. There are 12 residues in the CDR3. Germline CDR1 and CDR2: DFQATT and SNEGSKA (reference sequence).

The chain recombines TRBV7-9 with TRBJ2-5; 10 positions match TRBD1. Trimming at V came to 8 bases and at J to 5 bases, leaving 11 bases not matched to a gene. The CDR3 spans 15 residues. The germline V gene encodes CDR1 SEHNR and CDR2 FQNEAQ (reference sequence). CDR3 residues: CASLTGQGIGETQYF. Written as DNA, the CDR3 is TGTGCCAGCCTGACGGGACAGGGGATCGGTGAGACCCAGTACTTC.

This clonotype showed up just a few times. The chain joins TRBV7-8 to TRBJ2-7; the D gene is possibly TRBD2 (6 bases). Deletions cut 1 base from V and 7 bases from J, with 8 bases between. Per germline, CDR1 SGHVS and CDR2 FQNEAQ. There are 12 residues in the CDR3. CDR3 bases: TGTGCCAGCAGCTTAGGGGGGACTGAGCAGTACTTC. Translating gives CASSLGGTEQYF.

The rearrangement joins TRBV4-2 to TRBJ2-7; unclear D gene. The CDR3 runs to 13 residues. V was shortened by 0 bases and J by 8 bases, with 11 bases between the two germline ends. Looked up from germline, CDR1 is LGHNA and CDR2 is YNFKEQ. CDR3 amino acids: CASSQEQVAQQYF. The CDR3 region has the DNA TGTGCCAGCAGCCAAGAGCAGGTAGCCCAGCAGTACTTC.